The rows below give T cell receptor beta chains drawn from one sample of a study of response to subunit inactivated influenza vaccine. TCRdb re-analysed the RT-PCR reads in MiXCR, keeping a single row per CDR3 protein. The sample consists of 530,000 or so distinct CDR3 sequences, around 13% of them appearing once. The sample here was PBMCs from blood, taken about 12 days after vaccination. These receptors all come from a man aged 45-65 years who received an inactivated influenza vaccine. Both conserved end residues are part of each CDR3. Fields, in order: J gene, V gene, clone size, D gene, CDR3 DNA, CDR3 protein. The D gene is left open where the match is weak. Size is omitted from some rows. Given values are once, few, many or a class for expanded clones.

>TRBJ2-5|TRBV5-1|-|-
TGCGCCAGCAGCTTGGGAGGACAGAACCAAGAGACCCAGTACTTC
CASSLGGQNQETQYF
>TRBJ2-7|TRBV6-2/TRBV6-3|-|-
TGTGCCAGCAGTTACGGAAGGGGCATTGTATCCTACGAGCAGTACTTC
CASSYGRGIVSYEQYF
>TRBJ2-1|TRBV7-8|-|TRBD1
TGTGCCAGCAGCTCCCCGGACAGGGGGCTGGATGAGCAGTTCTTC
CASSSPDRGLDEQFF
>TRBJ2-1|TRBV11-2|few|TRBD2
TGTGCCAGCAGCTTTAGCGGGGGGGCCGATGAGCAGTTCTTC
CASSFSGGADEQFF
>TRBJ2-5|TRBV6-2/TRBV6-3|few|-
TGTGCCAGCAGTTACGCCGGATTCAGGGAGACCCAGTACTTC
CASSYAGFRETQYF
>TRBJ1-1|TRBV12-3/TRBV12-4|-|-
TGTGCCAGCAGACTGCCCCGCAGGGGGAACACTGAAGCTTTCTTT
CASRLPRRGNTEAFF
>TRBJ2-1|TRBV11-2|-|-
TGTGCCAGCAGCTTAGTTCGGCGGGGAGTTTATGAGCAGTTCTTC
CASSLVRRGVYEQFF
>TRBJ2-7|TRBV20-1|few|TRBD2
TGCAGTGCACGACTAGCGGTTGGCTCCTACGAGCAGTACTTC
CSARLAVGSYEQYF
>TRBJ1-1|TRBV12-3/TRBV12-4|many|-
TGTGCCAGCAGTTTAGAGAGGTTGGTAGGGAACACTGAAGCTTTCTTT
CASSLERLVGNTEAFF
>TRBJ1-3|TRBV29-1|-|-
TGCAGCGTAGGGACTCTGGGAAACACCATATATTTT
CSVGTLGNTIYF
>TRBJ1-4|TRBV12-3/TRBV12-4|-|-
TGTGCCAGCAGTTTATGGGCCAGGGAACTGTTTTTT
CASSLWARELFF
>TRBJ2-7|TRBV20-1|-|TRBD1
TGCAGTGCTCACAGACAGGGGTACGAGCAGTACTTC
CSAHRQGYEQYF
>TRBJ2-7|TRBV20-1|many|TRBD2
TGCAGTGCTAGAGAATTGCGACTAGCGGAGACCTACGAGCAGTACTTC
CSARELRLAETYEQYF
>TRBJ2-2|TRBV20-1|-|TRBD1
TGCAGTGCAGAAACCGGGACAGCGAACACCGGGGAGCTGTTTTTT
CSAETGTANTGELFF
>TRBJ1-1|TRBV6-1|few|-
TGTGCCAGCAATAAACAGGGTTTGAACACTGAAGCTTTCTTT
CASNKQGLNTEAFF
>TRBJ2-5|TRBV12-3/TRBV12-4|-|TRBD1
TGTGCCAGCAGTCTAGGAAGGACAGGGGTGACCCAGTACTTC
CASSLGRTGVTQYF
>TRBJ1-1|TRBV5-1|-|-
TGCGCCAGCAGCTTGGACTGGGCCGGGAGGGCTGAAGCTTTCTTT
CASSLDWAGRAEAFF
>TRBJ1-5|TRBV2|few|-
TGTGCCAGCAGCCGCAGACAGCCTAGCAATCAGCCCCAGCATTTT
CASSRRQPSNQPQHF
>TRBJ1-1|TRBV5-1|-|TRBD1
TGCGCCAGCAGCTTGGGACAGGGGTTGGCTGAAGCTTTCTTT
CASSLGQGLAEAFF
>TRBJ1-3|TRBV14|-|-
TGTGCCAGCAGCCAACTACCGCAAGGGTCTGGAAACACCATATATTTT
CASSQLPQGSGNTIYF
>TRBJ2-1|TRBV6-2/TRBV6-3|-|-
TGTGCCAGCAGTGTTGCTAGGGAAGGTAATGAGCAGTTCTTC
CASSVAREGNEQFF
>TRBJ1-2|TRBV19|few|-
TGTGCCAGTAGGAGGCAACCTAACTATGGCTACACCTTC
CASRRQPNYGYTF
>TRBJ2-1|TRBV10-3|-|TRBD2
TGTGCCATCAGTTCGGGACTAGCGGGGAATGAGCAGTTCTTC
CAISSGLAGNEQFF
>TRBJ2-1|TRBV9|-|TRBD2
TGTGCCAGCAGCGTAGGAGGACTAGCGGGAGCTTCAGGGTATGAGCAGTTCTTC
CASSVGGLAGASGYEQFF
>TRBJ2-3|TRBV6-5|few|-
TGTGCCAGCAGTTCCCTCCCACGGCCTTTTAGCACAGATACGCAGTATTTT
CASSSLPRPFSTDTQYF
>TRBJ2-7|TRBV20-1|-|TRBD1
TGCAGTGCTAGAGATCTAGGGACAGGGGGTTCCGAGCAGTACTTC
CSARDLGTGGSEQYF
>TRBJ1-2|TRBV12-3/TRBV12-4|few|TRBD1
TGTGCCAGCAGTATCAAGACAGGGGGCTATGGCTACACCTTC
CASSIKTGGYGYTF
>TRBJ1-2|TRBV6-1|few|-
TGTGCCAGCAGTCCCTCCAGGGGACATTCCGGGGGCTACACCTTC
CASSPSRGHSGGYTF
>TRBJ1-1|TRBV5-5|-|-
TGTGCCAGCAGCCCTATCGGGAACCTTTATAGGAACACTGAAGCTTTCTTT
CASSPIGNLYRNTEAFF
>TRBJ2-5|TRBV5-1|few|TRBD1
TGCGCCAGCAGCGCAGCGACCGGACAGGGGTTGGAGACCCAGTACTTC
CASSAATGQGLETQYF
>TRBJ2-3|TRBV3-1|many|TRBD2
TGTGCCAGCAGCCAGGGGGACTACCGCACAGATACGCAGTATTTT
CASSQGDYRTDTQYF